The 30 T cell receptor beta chains presented below share a single source sample, sequenced in a study of blood T cell repertoires in COVID-19. Repertoires were generated with immunoSEQ multiplex PCR, while TCRdb's copy carries only in-frame clones and drops some. The table includes about 260,000 clones, about 89% detected once. Sequenced material: peripheral blood. The receptors were gathered from a woman in her forties who had recovered from COVID-19.

The V gene is TRBV4-3, the J gene TRBJ1-5; the D gene is possibly TRBD1 (6 bases). Trimming cost V 4 bases and J 1 base, with 8 bases left between them. The CDR3 is 14 residues long. The germline CDR1 and CDR2 sequences are LGHNA and YSLEER. CDR3 bases: TGCGCCAGCAGCCGTGGACAGAGCAATCAGCCCCAGCATTTT. Amino acid sequence: CASSRGQSNQPQHF.

The chain combines TRBV7-8 with TRBJ1-1, with D possibly being TRBD1 (5 bases). V lost 1 base to trimming and J lost 4 bases, with 13 bases between them. The CDR3 contains 15 residues. The germline CDR1 and CDR2 sequences are SGHVS and FQNEAQ. The CDR3 DNA sequence: TGTGCCAGCAGCTTAGTATCAGGGCTACGCACTGAAGCTTTCTTT. It codes for CASSLVSGLRTEAFF.

The gene calls are TRBV30 and TRBJ1-4, with 7 positions matching TRBD1. The J call may be incorrect, as the DNA end agrees better with TRBJ2-2. CDR3 size: 15 residues. Germline assignment: CDR1 GTSNPN and CDR2 SVGIG (reference sequence). The DNA for the CDR3 is TGTGCCTGCCGGGACAGCTCCTGGTCTCCTTTGGAGCTGTTTTTT. Translating it yields CACRDSSWSPLELFF.

The chain uses TRBV2 and TRBJ1-6, with 11 bases aligning to TRBD1. From germline, CDR1 is SNHLY and CDR2 FYNNEI. The CDR3 consists of 16 residues. V was pared by 6 bases and J by 7 bases, with 8 bases of the junction left unmatched. CDR3 in DNA: TGTGCCAGCAGCGACAGGACAGGGGGCTCGAATTCACCCCTCCACTTT. Translation: CASSDRTGGSNSPLHF.

This clone has a handful of counts. The chain employs TRBV2 and TRBJ2-6; D gene uncertain. The length of the CDR3 is 15 residues. Germline CDR1 reads SNHLY; CDR2 reads FYNNEI. Trimming cost V 2 bases and J 8 bases, with 13 bases left between them. CDR3 DNA sequence: TGTGCCAGCAGTGAAAGGAGCAGTACCCCCAACGTCCTGACTTTC. This translates into CASSERSSTPNVLTF.

The chain carries TRBV6-5 and TRBJ1-4, with 7 positions matching TRBD1. This CDR3 has 15 amino acids. With V trimmed by 4 bases and J by 3 bases, 5 bases remained unmatched. CDR1 is MNHEY, CDR2 SVGAGI, per germline. The CDR3 here is CASSSTGVANEKLFF. The CDR3 DNA follows: TGTGCCAGCAGTTCCACAGGGGTGGCTAATGAAAAACTGTTTTTT.

The CDR3 sequence is CASSNADRDNSPLHF. In DNA form, the CDR3 reads TGTGCCAGCAGCAATGCGGACAGGGATAATTCACCCCTCCACTTT. V is TRBV5-4 and J is TRBJ1-6; 8 positions agree with TRBD1. The CDR3 totals 15 residues. Germline V CDR1 and CDR2: SGHNT, YYREEE (reference sequence). V lost 4 bases, J lost 5 bases, and 5 bases stayed unmatched.

The rearrangement uses TRBV7-2 and TRBJ2-5; 7 bases match TRBD1. The V segment lost 5 bases and the J segment 5 bases; nucleotides outside the gene matches: 11. The CDR3 consists of 15 residues. Germline assignment: CDR1 SGHTA and CDR2 FQGNSA. CDR3 protein: CASSLRDSLVETQYF. In DNA form, the CDR3 reads TGTGCCAGCAGCCTACGGGACAGCCTAGTGGAGACCCAGTACTTC.

The chain has TRBV19 and TRBJ1-2; 8 nucleotides line up with TRBD1. V gave up 4 bases and J gave up 4 bases; unmatched junction bases: 2. CDR1 is LNHDA and CDR2 is SQIVND in the germline V gene (reference sequence). The CDR3 totals 13 residues. The CDR3 protein is CASSTDRVYGYTF. DNA for the CDR3: TGTGCCAGTAGTACGGACAGGGTCTATGGCTACACCTTC.

The chain recombines TRBV6-5 with TRBJ1-1, with 7 positions matching TRBD1. CDR1 is MNHEY and CDR2 is SVGAGI in the germline V gene. The trim removed 2 bases at V and 3 bases at J, leaving 0 bases unmatched. CDR3 length: 13 amino acids. The CDR3, as DNA: TGTGCCAGCAGTTACGGACAGGACACTGAAGCTTTCTTT. Translation gives CASSYGQDTEAFF.

This chain joins TRBV4-1 and TRBJ2-3; maybe TRBD1 (5 bases). V lost 0 bases to trimming and J lost 0 bases, with 7 bases between them. The CDR3 loop spans 15 amino acids. Germline CDR1 and CDR2: MGHRA and YSYEKL. CDR3 in DNA: TGCGCCAGCAGCCAAGACAGGGCCAGCACAGATACGCAGTATTTT. Protein: CASSQDRASTDTQYF.

This sequence joins TRBV3-1 (or the pseudogene TRBV3-2) and TRBJ1-2; tentative D call: TRBD1 (5 bases). The CDR3 extends over 14 amino acids. The V end lost 7 bases, the J end lost 6 bases, and 18 bases lay between the germline ends. Looked up from germline, CDR1 is LGHDT and CDR2 is YNNKEL (reference sequence). The CDR3 sequence: CASNGVQGVNGYTF. DNA of the CDR3: TGTGCCAGCAATGGGGTGCAAGGGGTAAATGGCTACACCTTC.

The chain is built from TRBV7-2 and TRBJ2-7, with 15 bases matching TRBD2. V lost 2 bases to trimming and J lost 7 bases; unmatched junction nucleotides: 3. Germline V CDR1 and CDR2: SGHTA, FQGNSA. This CDR3 contains 15 residues. The CDR3 loop is CASSLQGLAGGEQYF. The CDR3 nucleotides are TGTGCCAGCAGCTTACAGGGACTAGCGGGGGGAGAGCAGTACTTC.

The chain has TRBV5-1 and TRBJ2-5, with a tentative D call TRBD1 (6 bases). Per germline, CDR1 SGHRS and CDR2 YFSETQ. V was pared by 2 bases and J by 1 base, with 18 bases between. The length of the CDR3 is 17 residues. The CDR3 sequence: CASSFGQHRDGQETQYF. The CDR3 DNA reads as TGCGCCAGCAGCTTTGGGCAACACAGGGATGGCCAAGAGACCCAGTACTTC.

The chain carries TRBV5-1 and TRBJ1-4, with D hard to call. Germline CDR1 and CDR2: SGHRS and YFSETQ. The CDR3 runs to 14 residues. Trimming shortened V by 3 bases and J by 8 bases, and 14 bases separated the two germline ends. CDR3 nucleotide sequence: TGCGCCAGCAGCTCCTCCGGAGGAGGCGAAAAACTGTTTTTT. The encoded protein is CASSSSGGGEKLFF.

The chain recombines TRBV2 with TRBJ2-1, with 10 bases aligning to TRBD2. The ends lost 7 bases at V and 2 bases at J; junction bases unmatched: 5. Germline assignment: CDR1 SNHLY and CDR2 FYNNEI. The CDR3 extends over 15 amino acids. In DNA, the CDR3 is TGTGCCAGCACTGCGACTAGCGGGCCCTACAATGAGCAGTTCTTC. The encoded protein is CASTATSGPYNEQFF.

This clone has more than one count but fewer than ten. The chain carries TRBV5-6 and TRBJ1-1, with D unresolved. CDR1 is SGHDT, CDR2 YYEEEE, per germline. V gave up 0 bases and J gave up 3 bases, with 12 bases separating them. The CDR3 consists of 15 residues. The CDR3 DNA sequence: TGTGCCAGCAGCTTGGAGTCGAGGAGATACACTGAAGCTTTCTTT. Protein sequence: CASSLESRRYTEAFF.

This chain connects TRBV7-9 to TRBJ2-7; D is perhaps TRBD1 (5 bases). The CDR3 is 11 amino acids. Per germline, CDR1 SEHNR and CDR2 FQNEAQ (reference sequence). V lost 10 bases and J lost 8, with 15 bases in between. The CDR3 DNA reads TGTGCCATCCCTGACAAGGGGAAGCAGTACTTC. Amino acids: CAIPDKGKQYF.

The J gene is TRBJ2-1, the V gene TRBV21-1; the table's D call TRBD2 went unverified against the DNA. TRBV21-1 is deemed a pseudogene. The CDR3 is 11 residues long. CDR3 sequence reads: CASRPLYEQFF. The DNA of the CDR3 is TGTGCCAGCCGTCCCCTCTATGAGCAGTTCTTC.

The chain employs TRBV10-3 and TRBJ2-3; 12 bases align to TRBD2. Per the germline V gene, CDR1 is ENHRY and CDR2 is SYGVKD. This CDR3 is built from 18 residues. V shed 6 bases, J shed 4 bases, and the junction held 14 bases outside the gene matches. CDR3: CAISDRLAGEVAPDTQYF. CDR3 nucleotide sequence: TGTGCCATCAGCGATCGACTAGCGGGGGAGGTGGCGCCAGATACGCAGTATTTT.

The chain uses TRBV11-3 and TRBJ2-3; 9 bases map to TRBD2. Germline CDR1 is SGHNT and CDR2 is YENEEA. The ends lost 2 bases at V and 4 bases at J; junction bases unmatched: 10. This CDR3 is built from 17 residues. The chain's CDR3 is CASSLRRGGDVPDTQYF. The CDR3 DNA sequence: TGTGCCAGCAGCTTACGGCGGGGGGGCGACGTGCCAGATACGCAGTATTTT.

This rearrangement joins TRBV2 to TRBJ1-5; TRBD1 agrees at 12 bases. This CDR3 is built from 16 residues. The germline gives CDR1 SNHLY, CDR2 FYNNEI. The V gene end was trimmed by 5 bases and the J gene end by 7 bases; junction bases not matched to a gene: 9. The CDR3 reads CASSRDRGPREQPQHF. CDR3 nucleotides: TGTGCCAGCAGTAGGGACAGGGGGCCCAGGGAACAGCCCCAGCATTTT.

The chain combines TRBV15 with TRBJ2-5, with 7 bases fitting TRBD2. The CDR3 loop spans 15 amino acids. Unmatched junction bases numbered 10, after V lost 4 bases and J lost 5 bases. Germline assignment: CDR1 LNHNV and CDR2 YYDKDF (reference sequence). The CDR3 loop reads CATSTRERAGETQYF. The DNA of the CDR3 is TGTGCCACCAGCACCCGGGAGCGAGCGGGGGAGACCCAGTACTTC.

CDR3 region: CASSLVAGETYGYTF. CDR3 in DNA: TGTGCCAGCAGCTTGGTGGCAGGGGAGACCTATGGCTACACCTTC. This chain uses TRBV5-6 with TRBJ1-2, with a possible D match to TRBD1 (6 bases). The germline V gene has CDR1 SGHDT and CDR2 YYEEEE. V was shortened by 0 bases and J by 4 bases, with 13 bases between the two germline ends. The CDR3 runs to 15 residues.

V gene TRBV5-1 combines with J gene TRBJ1-4, with D hard to call. The CDR3 consists of 14 residues. Trimming took off 4 bases at V and 8 bases at J, with 15 bases between the two ends. Germline V gives CDR1 SGHRS, CDR2 YFSETQ. DNA for the CDR3: TGCGCCAGCAGCCAGGCCCCAGGAATGGAAAAACTGTTTTTT. It specifies CASSQAPGMEKLFF.

V and J are TRBV11-2 and TRBJ1-1, with no clear D. The germline CDR1 and CDR2 sequences are SGHAT and FQNNGV. V dropped 4 bases and J dropped 6 bases, with 18 bases sitting between them. There are 15 residues in the CDR3. The CDR3 DNA follows: TGTGCCAGCAGCTCCCTCCGTAGGGCGCGGGCTGAAGCTTTCTTT. It yields the protein CASSSLRRARAEAFF.

The V call is TRBV9, the J call TRBJ2-1; unclear D gene. Trimming removed 4 bases at V and 5 bases at J, with 19 bases between. This CDR3 spans 16 amino acids. Per the germline V gene, CDR1 is SGDLS and CDR2 is YYNGEE. CDR3 region: CASSHYADSPDNEQFF. CDR3 in DNA: TGTGCCAGCAGCCACTATGCTGACTCTCCGGACAATGAGCAGTTCTTC. The entire variable domain, with the rest obtained from reference TRBV9 and TRBJ2-1, is as follows: DSGVTQTPKHLITATGQRVTLRCSPRSGDLSVYWYQQSLDQGLQFLIQYYNGEERAKGNILERFSAQQFPDLHSELNLSSLELGDSALYFCASSHYADSPDNEQFFGPGTRLTVL.

The chain has TRBV6-5 and TRBJ2-7; tentative D call: TRBD1 (5 bases). Trimming stripped 2 bases from V and 0 bases from J, with 11 bases between. The CDR3 spans 15 residues. Germline assignment: CDR1 MNHEY and CDR2 SVGAGI. The CDR3 coding sequence is TGTGCCAGCAGTTACGGGGCCGTCCCCTCCTACGAGCAGTACTTC. This codes for CASSYGAVPSYEQYF.

The chain uses TRBV6-5 and TRBJ1-1; tentatively, D is TRBD1 (5 bases). This CDR3 contains 13 residues. V lost 7 bases and J lost 3, with 12 bases in between. Germline CDR1 reads MNHEY; CDR2 reads SVGAGI. For the CDR3, the DNA is TGTGCCAGCAACCTCGACAGATACACTGAAGCTTTCTTT. Protein: CASNLDRYTEAFF.

In its sample, this clone was seen once. Here the CDR3 DNA reads TGTGCCAGCACCCCCCTAGCGCCGTTGACCTACAATGAGCAGTTCTTC. It yields the protein CASTPLAPLTYNEQFF. The rearrangement uses TRBV7-9 and TRBJ2-1; maybe TRBD2 (6 bases). Trimming removed 7 bases from V and 2 bases from J, with 18 bases in between. The CDR3 is made up of 16 amino acids. Germline-derived CDR1 and CDR2 are SEHNR and FQNEAQ (reference sequence).